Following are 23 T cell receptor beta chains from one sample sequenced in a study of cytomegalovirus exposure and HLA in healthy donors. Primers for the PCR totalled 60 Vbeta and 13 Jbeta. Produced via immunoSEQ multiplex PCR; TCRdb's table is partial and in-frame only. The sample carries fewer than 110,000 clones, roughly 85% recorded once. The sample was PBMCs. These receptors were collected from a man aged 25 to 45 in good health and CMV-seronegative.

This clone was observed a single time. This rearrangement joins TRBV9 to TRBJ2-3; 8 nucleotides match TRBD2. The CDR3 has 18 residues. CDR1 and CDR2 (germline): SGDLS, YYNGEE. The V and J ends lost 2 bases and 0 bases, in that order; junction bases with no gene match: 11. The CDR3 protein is CASSVPPGRGVSTDTQYF. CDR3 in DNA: TGTGCCAGCAGCGTGCCCCCTGGGCGGGGGGTTAGCACAGATACGCAGTATTTT.

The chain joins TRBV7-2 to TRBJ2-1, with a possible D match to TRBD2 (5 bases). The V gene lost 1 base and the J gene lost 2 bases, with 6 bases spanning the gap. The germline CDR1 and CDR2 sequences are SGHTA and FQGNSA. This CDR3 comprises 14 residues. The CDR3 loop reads CASSLEGAYNEQFF. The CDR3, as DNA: TGTGCCAGCAGCTTAGAGGGAGCCTACAATGAGCAGTTCTTC.

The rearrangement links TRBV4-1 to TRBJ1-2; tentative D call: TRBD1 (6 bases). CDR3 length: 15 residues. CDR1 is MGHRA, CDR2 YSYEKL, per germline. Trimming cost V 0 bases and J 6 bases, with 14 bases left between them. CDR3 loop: CASSQEKGVGNGYTF. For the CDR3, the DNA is TGCGCCAGCAGCCAAGAAAAGGGGGTAGGAAATGGCTACACCTTC.

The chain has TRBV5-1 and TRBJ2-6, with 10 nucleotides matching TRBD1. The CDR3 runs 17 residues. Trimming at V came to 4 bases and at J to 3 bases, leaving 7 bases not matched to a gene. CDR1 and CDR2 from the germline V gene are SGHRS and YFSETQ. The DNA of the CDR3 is TGCGCCAGCAGCGCCGGGACAGGGGCTTTTGGGGCCAACGTCCTGACTTTC. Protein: CASSAGTGAFGANVLTF.

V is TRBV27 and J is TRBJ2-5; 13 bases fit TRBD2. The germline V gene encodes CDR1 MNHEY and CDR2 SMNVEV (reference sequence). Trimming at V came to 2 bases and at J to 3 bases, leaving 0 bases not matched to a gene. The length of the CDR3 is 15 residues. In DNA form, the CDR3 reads TGTGCCAGCAGTTTAGGGACTAGCGGGGAAGAGACCCAGTACTTC. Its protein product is CASSLGTSGEETQYF.

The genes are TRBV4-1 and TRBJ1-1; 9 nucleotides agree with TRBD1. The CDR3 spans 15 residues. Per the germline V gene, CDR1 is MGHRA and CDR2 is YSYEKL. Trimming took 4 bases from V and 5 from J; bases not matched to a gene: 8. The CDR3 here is CASSLAGQGGTEAFF. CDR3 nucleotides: TGCGCCAGCAGCCTGGCGGGACAGGGTGGAACTGAAGCTTTCTTT.

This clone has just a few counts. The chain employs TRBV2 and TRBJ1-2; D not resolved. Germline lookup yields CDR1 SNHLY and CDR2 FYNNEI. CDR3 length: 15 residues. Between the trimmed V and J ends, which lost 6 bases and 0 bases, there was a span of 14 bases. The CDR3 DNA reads TGTGCCAGCAGAGGCGGGAACATAGCTAACTATGGCTACACCTTC. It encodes CASRGGNIANYGYTF. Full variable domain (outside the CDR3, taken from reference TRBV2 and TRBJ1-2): EPEVTQTPSHQVTQMGQEVILRCVPISNHLYFYWYRQILGQKVEFLVSFYNNEISEKSEIFDDQFSVERPDGSNFTLKIRSTKLEDSAMYFCASRGGNIANYGYTFGSGTRLTVV.

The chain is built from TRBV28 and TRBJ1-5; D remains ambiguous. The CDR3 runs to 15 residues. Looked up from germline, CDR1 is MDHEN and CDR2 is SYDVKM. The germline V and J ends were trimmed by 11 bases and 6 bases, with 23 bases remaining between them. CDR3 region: CAHCSAPNSGQPQHF. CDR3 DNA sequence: TGTGCCCACTGTTCGGCTCCAAACAGCGGTCAGCCCCAGCATTTT.

CDR3 region: CASSLVSRNTEAFF. The CDR3 coding sequence is TGTGCCAGCAGCTTGGTATCCAGGAACACTGAAGCTTTCTTT. This sequence joins TRBV5-5 and TRBJ1-1, with unresolved D. This CDR3 is 14 amino acids long. Germline V gene data show CDR1 as SGHKS and CDR2 as YYEKEE (reference sequence). Trimming removed 0 bases at V and 1 base at J, with 7 bases between.

This chain's CDR3 is CASSPSLAGGYNEQFF. The CDR3 nucleotides read TGCGCCAGCAGCCCGTCACTAGCGGGGGGATACAATGAGCAGTTCTTC. The chain carries TRBV5-1 and TRBJ2-1; 12 bases align to TRBD2. The J segment lost 4 bases and the V segment lost 4 bases, leaving 6 bases of the junction unmatched. CDR1 and CDR2 (germline): SGHRS, YFSETQ. This CDR3 contains 16 residues.

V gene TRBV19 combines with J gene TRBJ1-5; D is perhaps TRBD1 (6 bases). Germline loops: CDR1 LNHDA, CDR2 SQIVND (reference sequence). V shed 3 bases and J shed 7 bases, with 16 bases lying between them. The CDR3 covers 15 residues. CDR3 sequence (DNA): TGTGCCAGTAGTATGGAGAAGAGGGGGTACCAGCCCCAGCATTTT. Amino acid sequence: CASSMEKRGYQPQHF.

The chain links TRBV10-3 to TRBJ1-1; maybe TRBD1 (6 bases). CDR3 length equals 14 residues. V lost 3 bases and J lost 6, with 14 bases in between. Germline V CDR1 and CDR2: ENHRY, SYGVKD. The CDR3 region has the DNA TGTGCCATCAGTGACCCAAGGGGGAGCTCTGAAGCTTTCTTT. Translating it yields CAISDPRGSSEAFF.

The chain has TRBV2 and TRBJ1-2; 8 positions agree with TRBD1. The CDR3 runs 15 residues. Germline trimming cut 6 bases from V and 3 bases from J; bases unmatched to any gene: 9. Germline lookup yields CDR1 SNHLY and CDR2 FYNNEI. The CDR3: CASRQTGGAYYGYTF. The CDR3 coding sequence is TGTGCCAGCAGGCAAACAGGGGGGGCCTACTATGGCTACACCTTC.

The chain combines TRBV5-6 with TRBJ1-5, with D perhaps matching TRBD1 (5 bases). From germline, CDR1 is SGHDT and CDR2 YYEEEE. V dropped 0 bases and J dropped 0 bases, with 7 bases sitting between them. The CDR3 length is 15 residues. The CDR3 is CASSLAGLSNQPQHF. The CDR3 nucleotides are TGTGCCAGCAGCTTGGCGGGACTTAGCAATCAGCCCCAGCATTTT.

The CDR3 DNA follows: TGTGCCAGCAGCCTCCGAGGGGAAGCTTTCTTT. It specifies CASSLRGEAFF. The V and J genes are TRBV7-2 and TRBJ1-1; D is undetermined. The CDR3 extends over 11 amino acids. Germline V gives CDR1 SGHTA, CDR2 FQGNSA. The V gene lost 5 bases and the J gene lost 8 bases, with 9 bases spanning the gap.

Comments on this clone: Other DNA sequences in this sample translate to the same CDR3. The CDR3 is CASSRTSGGAQETQYF. The CDR3 DNA reads TGCGCCAGCAGCAGAACTAGCGGGGGGGCCCAAGAGACCCAGTACTTC. The chain links TRBV5-1 to TRBJ2-5, with 13 bases matching TRBD2. V shed 4 bases and J 1 base; nucleotides not matched to a gene: 4. Germline CDR1 is SGHRS and CDR2 is YFSETQ. CDR3 length: 16 amino acids.

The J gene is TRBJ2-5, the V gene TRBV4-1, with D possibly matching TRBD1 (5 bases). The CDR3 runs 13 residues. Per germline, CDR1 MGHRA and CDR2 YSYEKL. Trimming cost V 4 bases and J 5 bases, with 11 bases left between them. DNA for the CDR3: TGCGCCAGCAGCCTGACAGTCTCGGAGACCCAGTACTTC. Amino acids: CASSLTVSETQYF.

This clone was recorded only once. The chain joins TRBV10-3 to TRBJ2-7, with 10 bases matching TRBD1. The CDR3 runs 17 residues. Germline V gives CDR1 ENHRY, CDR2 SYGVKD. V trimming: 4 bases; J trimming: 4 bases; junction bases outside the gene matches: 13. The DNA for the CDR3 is TGTGCCATCAGTGCACGACGGGACAGGGGCTTCTGGTACGAGCAGTACTTC. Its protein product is CAISARRDRGFWYEQYF.

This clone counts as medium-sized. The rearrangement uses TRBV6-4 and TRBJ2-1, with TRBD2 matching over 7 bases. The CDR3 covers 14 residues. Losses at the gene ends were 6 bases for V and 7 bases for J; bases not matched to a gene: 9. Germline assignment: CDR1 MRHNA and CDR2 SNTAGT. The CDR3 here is CASSAESGNNEQFF. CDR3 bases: TGTGCCAGCAGCGCCGAGAGCGGGAATAATGAGCAGTTCTTC.

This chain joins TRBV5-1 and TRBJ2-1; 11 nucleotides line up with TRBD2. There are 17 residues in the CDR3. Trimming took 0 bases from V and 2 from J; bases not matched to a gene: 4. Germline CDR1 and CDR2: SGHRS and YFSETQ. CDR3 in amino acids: CASSLGGTSGTYNEQFF. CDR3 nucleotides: TGCGCCAGCAGCTTGGGGGGGACTAGCGGAACCTACAATGAGCAGTTCTTC.

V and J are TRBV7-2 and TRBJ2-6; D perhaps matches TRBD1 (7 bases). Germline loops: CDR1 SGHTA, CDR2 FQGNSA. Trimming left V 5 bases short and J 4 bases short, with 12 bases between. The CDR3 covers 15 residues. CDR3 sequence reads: CASSPQGGGANVLTF. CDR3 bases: TGTGCCAGCAGCCCCCAGGGGGGCGGGGCCAACGTCCTGACTTTC.

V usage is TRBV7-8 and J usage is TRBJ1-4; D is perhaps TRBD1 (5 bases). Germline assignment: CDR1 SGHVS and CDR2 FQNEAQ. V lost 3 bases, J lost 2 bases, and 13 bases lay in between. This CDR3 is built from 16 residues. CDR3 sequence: CASSFHRGYTNEKLFF. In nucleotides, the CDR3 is TGTGCCAGCAGCTTCCACCGGGGGTATACTAATGAAAAACTGTTTTTT.

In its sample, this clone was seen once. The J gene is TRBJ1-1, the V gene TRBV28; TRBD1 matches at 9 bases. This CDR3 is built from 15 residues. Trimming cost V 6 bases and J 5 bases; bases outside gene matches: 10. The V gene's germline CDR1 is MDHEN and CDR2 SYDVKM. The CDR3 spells CASSADRGTVTEAFF. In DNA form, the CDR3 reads TGTGCCAGCAGCGCGGACAGGGGTACGGTAACTGAAGCTTTCTTT.